Listed here are 10 T cell receptor beta chains from one sample, sequenced in a study of CD4 T cells in relation to SARS-CoV-2 and coronaviruses. Sequenced by immunoSEQ multiplex PCR; TCRdb stores in-frame clones only, minus some. Among approximately 27,000 clones, roughly four fifths were seen once, and the ten largest hold 13%. The unexposed donors gave CD4+ T cells in about 2011-2018, prior to COVID-19. Isolation of CD4+ T cells took place after less than 13 days in culture. These receptors' antigens are unknown. Input material: CD4+ T cells from PBMCs, cultured in vitro. These receptors originate from a human donor in good health.

The chain has TRBV4-3 and TRBJ2-6; D call uncertain. There are 17 residues in the CDR3. The V and J ends lost 1 base and 2 bases respectively, with 12 bases between them. Germline V gene sequence: CDR1 LGHNA, CDR2 YSLEER. The CDR3 protein is CASSQGTESAGANVLTF. The DNA of the CDR3 is TGCGCCAGCAGCCAAGGTACAGAATCGGCTGGGGCCAACGTCCTGACTTTC.

This chain links TRBV6-2 or TRBV6-3 with TRBJ1-3, with D uncertain. Between the trimmed V and J ends, which lost 4 bases and 1 base, there was a span of 26 bases. Germline V gene sequence: CDR1 MNHEY, CDR2 SVGEGT. This CDR3 is 20 amino acids long. DNA for the CDR3: TGTGCCAGCAGTTTAAGCCCAGGACGGCGAAGGCGCAATTCTGGAAACACCATATATTTT. It codes for CASSLSPGRRRRNSGNTIYF.

V is TRBV14 and J is TRBJ1-2, with TRBD1 as a possible D gene (5 bases). The V end was cut by 4 bases, the J end by 0 bases, with 15 bases between. The length of the CDR3 is 16 residues. Per germline, CDR1 SGHDN and CDR2 FVKESK. The CDR3 DNA reads as TGTGCCAGCAGCCCGATATACGGGGGAGCTAACTATGGCTACACCTTC. The encoded protein is CASSPIYGGANYGYTF.

Written as DNA, the CDR3 is TGTGCCAGCAGCCATCCTCGTGACATTCAAACCTACAGCACAGATACGCAGTATTTT. Its translation is CASSHPRDIQTYSTDTQYF. The rearrangement links TRBV14 to TRBJ2-3; D ambiguous. Germline V CDR1 and CDR2: SGHDN, FVKESK. Trimming took 3 bases from V and 0 from J, leaving 22 bases between them. The CDR3 consists of 19 residues.

The chain links TRBV18 to TRBJ1-6; unclear D gene. V lost 3 bases and J 10 bases, leaving 13 bases between the germline ends. In germline, CDR1 is KGHSH, CDR2 LQKENI. This CDR3 comprises 14 residues. This CDR3 is CASSPGDMGSPLHF. CDR3 sequence (DNA): TGTGCCAGCTCACCTGGAGACATGGGATCACCCCTCCACTTT.

This sequence joins TRBV30 and TRBJ1-4; a possible D gene is TRBD1 (5 bases). Germline V gene sequence: CDR1 GTSNPN, CDR2 SVGIG (reference sequence). Deletions cut 2 bases from V and 7 bases from J, with 14 bases between. CDR3 size: 14 residues. This chain's CDR3 is CAWSKGGGGEKLFF. Written as DNA, the CDR3 is TGTGCCTGGAGTAAGGGCGGGGGGGGTGAAAAACTGTTTTTT. Using reference TRBV30 and TRBJ1-4 for the parts outside the CDR3, the full variable domain is SQTIHQWPATLVQPVGSPLSLECTVEGTSNPNLYWYRQAAGRGLQLLFYSVGIGQISSEVPQNLSASRPQDRQFILSSKKLLLSDSGFYLCAWSKGGGGEKLFFGSGTQLSVL.

The chain joins TRBV19 to TRBJ2-4, with D uncertain. The CDR3 has 12 residues. Germline V gene data show CDR1 as LNHDA and CDR2 as SQIVND (reference sequence). V lost 3 bases and J 4 bases, leaving 4 bases between the germline ends. This CDR3 reads CASSIGKNIQYF. CDR3 bases: TGTGCCAGTAGTATTGGGAAAAACATTCAGTACTTC. Full variable domain (missing parts from reference TRBV19 and TRBJ2-4): DGGITQSPKYLFRKEGQNVTLSCEQNLNHDAMYWYRQDPGQGLRLIYYSQIVNDFQKGDIAEGYSVSREKKESFPLTVTSAQKNPTAFYLCASSIGKNIQYFGAGTRLSVL.

This clone was seen a handful of times. This chain joins TRBV3-1 (or the pseudogene TRBV3-2) and TRBJ1-1; D may be TRBD1 (5 bases). V lost 0 bases and J 11 bases, leaving 7 bases between the germline ends. The CDR3 has 11 residues. From germline, CDR1 is LGHDT and CDR2 YNNKEL (reference sequence). The CDR3 region is CASSQDKGAFF. For the CDR3, the DNA is TGTGCCAGCAGCCAAGATAAGGGGGCTTTCTTT.

The rearrangement joins TRBV11-2 to TRBJ2-5; D unresolved. The germline V gene encodes CDR1 SGHAT and CDR2 FQNNGV. Between the trimmed V and J ends, which lost 0 bases and 5 bases, there was a span of 7 bases. The CDR3 spans 13 residues. CDR3 residues: CASSLDTRETQYF. The CDR3 DNA reads TGTGCCAGCAGCTTAGATACGAGGGAGACCCAGTACTTC.

The sample holds a few counts of this clone. The rearrangement uses TRBV27 and TRBJ1-2; possibly TRBD1 for D (5 bases). V was cut by 0 bases and J by 2 bases, with 25 bases left in between. Looked up from germline, CDR1 is MNHEY and CDR2 is SMNVEV (reference sequence). This CDR3 contains 20 residues. CDR3 residues: CASSLSPLHPPTVTNYGYTF. The CDR3 coding sequence is TGTGCCAGCAGTTTATCGCCACTACATCCCCCGACAGTGACGAACTATGGCTACACCTTC.